This passage covers 16 T cell receptor beta chains from one sample sequenced in a study of cytomegalovirus exposure and HLA in healthy donors. Vbeta (60) and Jbeta (13) primers were used in the PCR. The data were produced by immunoSEQ multiplex PCR, yet TCRdb's version contains in-frame clones alone and is incomplete. The table records 150,000 to 200,000 clones, around 85% of them present only once. The sample was PBMCs. Source of these receptors: a boy between 2 and 10 years old in good health and CMV-seronegative.

J is TRBJ2-7 and V is TRBV27, with 12 nucleotides matching TRBD1. Germline-derived CDR1 and CDR2 are MNHEY and SMNVEV (reference sequence). The trim removed 6 bases at V and 7 bases at J, leaving 7 bases unmatched. The CDR3 runs to 14 residues. The CDR3 sequence is CASRPGQGAREQYF. CDR3 DNA: TGTGCCAGCAGACCGGGACAGGGGGCTCGTGAGCAGTACTTC.

The J gene is TRBJ2-5, the V gene TRBV5-5; 11 bases fit TRBD1. The CDR3 has 14 amino acids. The germline gives CDR1 SGHKS, CDR2 YYEKEE (reference sequence). J gave up 0 bases and V 7 bases, and 2 bases lay outside the gene matches. CDR3 sequence (DNA): TGTGCCAGCCGGGACAGGGGGTACCAAGAGACCCAGTACTTC. This translates into CASRDRGYQETQYF.

The chain links TRBV6-1 to TRBJ2-1; 8 bases line up with TRBD1. The germline V gene has CDR1 MNHNS and CDR2 SASEGT. V shed 10 bases, J shed 6 bases, and the junction held 14 bases outside the gene matches. The CDR3 sequence is 15 residues long. CDR3 DNA sequence: TGTGCCACCGGGACAGGTAATTCCGGGGGCAATGAGCAGTTCTTC. This translates into CATGTGNSGGNEQFF.

The CDR3 region is CASSLTGTGIYGYTF. The CDR3 DNA follows: TGTGCCAGCAGTCTTACCGGGACAGGGATCTATGGCTACACCTTC. This chain links TRBV6-4 with TRBJ1-2; 9 nucleotides line up with TRBD1. Germline values: CDR1 MRHNA, CDR2 SNTAGT. After removal of 5 bases from V and 4 bases from J, the junction contained 8 bases not matched to a gene. This CDR3 spans 15 amino acids.

J is TRBJ1-5 and V is TRBV19, with 8 bases aligning to TRBD1. This CDR3 comprises 13 residues. After removal of 8 bases from V and 6 bases from J, the junction contained 6 bases not matched to a gene. Germline V CDR1 and CDR2: LNHDA, SQIVND (reference sequence). The CDR3 DNA follows: TGTGCCAGTTCCTCGGACAGGGCTCAGCCCCAGCATTTT. It is translated as CASSSDRAQPQHF.

V is TRBV12-2 and J is TRBJ1-1. TRBV12-2 is tagged as a pseudogene. The CDR3 is 15 residues long. CDR3 DNA: TGTGCAAGTCGCCGTCTATCATTTCCCGGGACTGAAGCTTTCTTT. It specifies CASRRLSFPGTEAFF.

The chain couples TRBV1 to TRBJ1-2; the D call of TRBD1 is as the table states it, not checked on the DNA. TRBV1 is labeled a pseudogene. There are 12 residues in the CDR3. The CDR3 DNA sequence: TGCACCAGCAGCCAAGATCAGGGTGGCTACACCTTC. This gives the protein CTSSQDQGGYTF.

The chain uses TRBV5-1 and TRBJ2-3, with TRBD1 identical over 7 bases. The CDR3 is 17 amino acids. The germline V gene has CDR1 SGHRS and CDR2 YFSETQ. V lost 3 bases to trimming and J lost 0 bases; unmatched junction nucleotides: 10. Written as DNA, the CDR3 is TGCGCCAGCAGCTCCTTAGGGACAGCAATTAGCACAGATACGCAGTATTTT. Translating it yields CASSSLGTAISTDTQYF.

The chain recombines TRBV28 with TRBJ1-5; unclear D gene. Deletions cut 3 bases from V and 1 base from J, with 10 bases between. There are 15 residues in the CDR3. Germline CDR1 reads MDHEN; CDR2 reads SYDVKM. The CDR3 nucleotides read TGTGCCAGCAGTTTTTGGGCAGAGAGCAATCAGCCCCAGCATTTT. This codes for CASSFWAESNQPQHF.

The rearrangement links TRBV28 to TRBJ2-7, with D perhaps matching TRBD1 (6 bases). Germline V lookup: CDR1 MDHEN, CDR2 SYDVKM. V dropped 8 bases and J dropped 1 base, with 12 bases sitting between them. The CDR3 extends over 13 amino acids. The CDR3 reads CASGEQGSYEQYF. CDR3 DNA: TGTGCCAGCGGAGAACAGGGTTCCTACGAGCAGTACTTC.

The chain employs TRBV27 and TRBJ1-5; the match to TRBD1 covers 8 bases. There are 15 residues in the CDR3. Trimming took 7 bases from V and 2 from J; bases not matched to a gene: 7. Germline V lookup: CDR1 MNHEY, CDR2 SMNVEV (reference sequence). CDR3 sequence reads: CASKRQGKGNQPQHF. The CDR3 DNA sequence: TGTGCCAGCAAGAGACAGGGGAAGGGCAATCAGCCCCAGCATTTT.

This chain joins TRBV6-5 and TRBJ2-3; 7 nucleotides align to TRBD2. J lost 2 bases, V lost 2 bases, and 1 base had no gene match. The CDR3 covers 14 residues. The V gene's germline CDR1 is MNHEY and CDR2 SVGAGI. The CDR3 protein is CASSYQRDTDTQYF. CDR3 DNA: TGTGCCAGCAGTTACCAGCGGGACACAGATACGCAGTATTTT.

This rearrangement joins TRBV6-1 to TRBJ1-6, with 7 bases that match TRBD1. The CDR3 has 13 amino acids. Germline V gene lookup returns CDR1 MNHNS and CDR2 SASEGT. Trimming took 6 bases from V and 7 from J; bases not matched to a gene: 3. The CDR3 reads CASRTGSNSPLHF. CDR3 coding DNA: TGTGCCAGCAGGACAGGGAGCAATTCACCCCTCCACTTT.

The chain uses TRBV7-6 and TRBJ2-2, with D unresolved. Trimming took 1 base from V and 5 from J, leaving 14 bases between them. This CDR3 is 16 amino acids long. CDR1 is SGHVS, CDR2 FNYEAQ, per germline. The chain's CDR3 is CASSLGSTRWTGELFF. Written as DNA, the CDR3 is TGTGCCAGCAGCTTAGGGTCTACTCGTTGGACCGGGGAGCTGTTTTTT.

The chain links TRBV10-3 to TRBJ2-5; 7 bases agree with TRBD1. The CDR3 is 13 residues long. The V segment lost 6 bases and the J segment 3 bases; nucleotides outside the gene matches: 4. The V gene's germline CDR1 is ENHRY and CDR2 SYGVKD. CDR3 nucleotide sequence: TGTGCCATCAGAGCCGGGACAGAAGAGACCCAGTACTTC. As protein: CAIRAGTEETQYF.

J is TRBJ1-5 and V is TRBV15; tentatively, D is TRBD1 (6 bases). The V and J ends lost 0 bases and 6 bases respectively, with 12 bases between them. The CDR3 has 15 amino acids. Germline assignment: CDR1 LNHNV and CDR2 YYDKDF (reference sequence). CDR3 amino acids: CATSRDAGVIQPQHF. Here the CDR3 DNA reads TGTGCCACCAGCAGAGACGCAGGGGTGATTCAGCCCCAGCATTTT.